This TCR beta chain was identified in a study of T cells in Graves' hyperthyroidism and ophthalmopathy (dated by TCRdb to about 2019). About the study as a whole: Peripheral blood was collected at initial diagnosis, before any treatment. To identify distinguishing TCR V-J signatures, a discovery cohort of 100 patients was used, comprising 43 with Graves' ophthalmopathy and some 57 with stable Graves' hyperthyroidism. In addition, the study compared T-cell repertoires in thyroid tissue and in blood from about 6 Graves' hyperthyroidism patients. Once sampling was done, hyperthyroidism patients were given methimazole at a starting dose of 30 mg daily, whereas ophthalmopathy patients were given high-dose intravenous methylprednisolone. TCR Vbeta CDR3 sequencing of approximately 140 peripheral blood samples (over 40 ophthalmopathy, approximately 80 hyperthyroidism and some 17 progressor patients) is reported in the paper. Whether ophthalmopathy could be predicted prospectively was tested in an independent validation cohort made up of under 20 hyperthyroidism patients plus 17 patients who later progressed to ophthalmopathy. For training and testing, the 100 or so patients in the discovery cohort were randomly divided in a 7:3 ratio.

Deletion took 5 bases off V and 6 bases off J, with a span of 20 bases between the germline ends. The germline V gene specifies SGHAT as CDR1 and FQNNGV as CDR2. The CDR3 measures 15 amino acids from cysteine to phenylalanine. Just CDR3 DNA is preserved here, 45 bases in frame from base 1. The paper's findings and limits, for the study overall: Most expanded thyroid clonotypes (frequency above 0.001) were also detected in blood, suggesting blood repertoires may reflect thyroid immune responses. A model built on a 13 V-J signature distinguished ophthalmopathy from stable hyperthyroidism, reaching 85% to 90% sensitivity and around 81% specificity in cross-validation and 80%/75% in testing. No statistical method was used to set the sample size in advance, and investigators knew the group allocation. In validation, the model predicted progression to ophthalmopathy a median of approximately 6.6 months before onset, with about 71% sensitivity and about 75% specificity.

Comment on this clonotype: The antigen it recognizes is unknown. No quality values exist for individual bases; no much larger clone is one base distant.

Amplification of TCR beta CDR3 regions was carried out from RNA transcripts. The TCR CDR3 was subjected to a first round of RT-PCR using the HTBI primer set and the Qiagen OneStep RT-PCR kit. Libraries were constructed in a second round of multiplex PCR, after which size selection and purification were performed. The libraries were sequenced on an Illumina HiSeq2000 using paired-end 100 bp reads. Per the original workflow: Raw data were processed with SOAPnuke, discarding reads with adapters, uncalled bases, mean Phred below 15, or no exact constant-primer or identifier match. High-quality paired reads were merged using COPE v1.2.5, and each unique nucleotide sequence was defined as a clonotype. MiTCR v1.1 was used to align clonotypes to the IMGT TRBV, TRBD and TRBJ reference segments. The analysis included only V-J combinations with a frequency above 0.0001, which together covered approximately 99% of the repertoires. The TCS score was defined as F50 (clonal expansion) divided by E x V (chaos), with BLOSUM62-based TCRdist calculated between CDR3 peptides within each V-J. Welch's t-statistics and random forest reduced 500 to 650 V-J features to 13, which were used in a naive Bayes classifier (R e1071). TCRdb reprocessed the public reads (quality trimming at Q25 with fastp, clone calling with MiXCR) and kept in-frame beta chains. CDR3 protein duplicates are merged, each entry listing the most common genes and DNA. The V and J calls shown here were made by TCRdb, not taken from the authors' results. Across this sample there are some 550,000 distinct CDR3 sequences, with around 20% seen only once. Of the sample, about 26% is held by the ten largest clones.

A patient counted as having stable Graves' hyperthyroidism if no progression to ophthalmopathy occurred over 18 months of follow-up. The hyperthyroidism patients were between 18 and 65 years old and newly diagnosed, with a disease duration of less than 2 months. Patients with uncontrolled infections, other autoimmune diseases, pregnancy or lactation were excluded. Diagnoses were established on the basis of clinical symptoms, serum thyroxine and TRAb, thyroid ultrasound, and orbital computed tomography. PBMCs were separated from roughly 10 ml of fresh peripheral blood using Ficoll-Paque density gradient centrifugation. Total RNA was extracted with Trizol reagent, and quality was checked on an Agilent 2100 Bioanalyzer.

This clonotype was sampled from a man younger than 35 with Graves' hyperthyroidism. Sequenced material: blood. The sequence is built from TRBV11-2 and TRBJ2-7; TRBD2 is perhaps the D gene, given 7 matching bases. The sequenced DNA is TGTGCCAGCAGCCTCTATGGGGGGGCGCCTAGCGAGCAGTACTTC. Its amino acids are CASSLYGGAPSEQYF.